Listed below are T cell receptor beta chains from one sample, sequenced in a study of neurological immune-mediated disorders. TCRdb re-called the 5' RACE reads with MiXCR, one entry per CDR3 protein. This table has over 90,000 distinct CDR3 sequences, 10% to 14% appearing once. Sequencing was done on a sample of PBMCs. The receptors come from a female donor with HTLV-1-associated myelopathy (HAM/TSP). The CDR3 runs from the conserved cysteine through the conserved F or W. The D gene is left open where the match is weak. Part of the rows lack a size; the others show once, few, many or a class for expanded clones.

J: TRBJ2-1; D: TRBD1; V: TRBV7-8; size: many; DNA: TGTGCCAGCAGCTTACCCCAGGGGGTTAAGGACTCAAGAAACGTGGGCAATGAGCAGTTCTTC; CDR3: CASSLPQGVKDSRNVGNEQFF
J: TRBJ2-3; D: TRBD1; V: TRBV5-1; size: many; DNA: TGCGCCAGCAGCTTGATGACAGGGCAAGATACGCAGTATTTT; CDR3: CASSLMTGQDTQYF
J: TRBJ2-7; D: TRBD2; V: TRBV10-3; size: many; DNA: TGTGCCATCAGTGAGCCTAGCGGGGGAAACTACGAGCAGTACTTC; CDR3: CAISEPSGGNYEQYF
J: TRBJ2-1; D: .; V: TRBV5-1; size: .; DNA: TGCGCCAGCAGCCAGGGGCAGAACAATGAGCAGTTCTTC; CDR3: CASSQGQNNEQFF
J: TRBJ2-3; D: .; V: TRBV4-1; size: many; DNA: TGCGCCAGCAGCCAAGTGGGTACTACAGATACGCAGTATTTT; CDR3: CASSQVGTTDTQYF
J: TRBJ2-4; D: .; V: TRBV11-2; size: .; DNA: TGTGCCAGCAGCCTCCAGGGTCTAGCCAAAAACATTCAGTACTTC; CDR3: CASSLQGLAKNIQYF
J: TRBJ2-1; D: .; V: TRBV7-3; size: .; DNA: TGTGCCAGCAGCACCGGGACTCCCAATGAGCAGTTCTTC; CDR3: CASSTGTPNEQFF
J: TRBJ1-1; D: .; V: TRBV5-1; size: .; DNA: TGCGCCAGCAGCTTGGGGACGAACACTGAAGCTTTCTTT; CDR3: CASSLGTNTEAFF
J: TRBJ2-7; D: TRBD1; V: TRBV4-1; size: many; DNA: TGCGCCAGCAGCCAAGAAGACAGGGGGTATCTCGAGCAGTACTTC; CDR3: CASSQEDRGYLEQYF
J: TRBJ2-3; D: TRBD2; V: TRBV7-2; size: many; DNA: TGTGCCAGCAGCGTTAGCGGGGGGGCCCCAGATACGCAGTATTTT; CDR3: CASSVSGGAPDTQYF
J: TRBJ2-5; D: .; V: TRBV20-1; size: many; DNA: TGCAGTGCTCCAAGCAGCCTCCCTCAGAGAGAGACCCAGTACTTC; CDR3: CSAPSSLPQRETQYF
J: TRBJ2-3; D: TRBD2; V: TRBV12-3/TRBV12-4; size: many; DNA: TGTGCCAGCAGTCCCCTTTGGGTCGCGGGGGAGAATACGCAGTATTTT; CDR3: CASSPLWVAGENTQYF
J: TRBJ1-1; D: .; V: TRBV28; size: many; DNA: TGTGCCAGCAGTGAGGGGTACACTGAAGCTTTCTTT; CDR3: CASSEGYTEAFF
J: TRBJ2-1; D: TRBD2; V: TRBV5-1; size: many; DNA: TGCGCCAGCAGCTTGGGGGAGCTAGCGGGGGTGCAGTTCTTC; CDR3: CASSLGELAGVQFF